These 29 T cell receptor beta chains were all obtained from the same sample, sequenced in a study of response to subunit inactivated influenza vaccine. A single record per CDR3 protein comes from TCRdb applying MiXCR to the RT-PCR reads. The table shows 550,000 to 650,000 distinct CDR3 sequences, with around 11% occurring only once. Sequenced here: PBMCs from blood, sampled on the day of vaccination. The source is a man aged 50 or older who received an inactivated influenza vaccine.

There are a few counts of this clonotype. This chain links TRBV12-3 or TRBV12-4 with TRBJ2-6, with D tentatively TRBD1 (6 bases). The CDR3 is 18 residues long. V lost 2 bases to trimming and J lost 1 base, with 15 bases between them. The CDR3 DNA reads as TGTGCCAGCAGTTTAAACAGGGTATGGATGTCTGGGGCCAACGTCCTGACTTTC. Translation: CASSLNRVWMSGANVLTF.

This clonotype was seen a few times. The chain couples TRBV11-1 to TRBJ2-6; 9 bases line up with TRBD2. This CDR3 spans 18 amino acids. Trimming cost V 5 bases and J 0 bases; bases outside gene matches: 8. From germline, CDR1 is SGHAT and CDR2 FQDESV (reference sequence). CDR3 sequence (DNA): TGTGCCAGCAGCCCCCCTCTAGCGGGGACCTCTGGGGCCAACGTCCTGACTTTC. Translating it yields CASSPPLAGTSGANVLTF.

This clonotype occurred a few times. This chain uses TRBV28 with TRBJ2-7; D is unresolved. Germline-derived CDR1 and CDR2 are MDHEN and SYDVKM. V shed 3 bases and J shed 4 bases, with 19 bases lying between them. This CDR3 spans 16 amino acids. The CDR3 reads CASSFQHRRSGYEQYF. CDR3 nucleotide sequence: TGTGCCAGCAGTTTCCAACATCGGCGGAGTGGGTACGAGCAGTACTTC. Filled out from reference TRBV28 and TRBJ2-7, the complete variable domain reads DVKVTQSSRYLVKRTGEKVFLECVQDMDHENMFWYRQDPGLGLRLIYFSYDVKMKEKGDIPEGYSVSREKKERFSLILESASTNQTSMYLCASSFQHRRSGYEQYFGPGTRLTVT.

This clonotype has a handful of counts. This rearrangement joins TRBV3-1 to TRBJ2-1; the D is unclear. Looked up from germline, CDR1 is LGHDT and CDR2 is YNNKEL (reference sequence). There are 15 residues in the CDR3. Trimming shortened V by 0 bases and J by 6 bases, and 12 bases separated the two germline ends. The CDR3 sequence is CASSQEYLLGNEQFF. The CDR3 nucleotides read TGTGCCAGCAGCCAAGAGTACCTCTTGGGCAATGAGCAGTTCTTC.

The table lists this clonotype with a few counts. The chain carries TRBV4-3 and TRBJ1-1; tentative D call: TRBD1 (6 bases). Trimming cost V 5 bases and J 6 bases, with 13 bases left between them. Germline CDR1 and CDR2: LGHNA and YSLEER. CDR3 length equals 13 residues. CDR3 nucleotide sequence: TGCGCCAGCAGCGCCTTCCCAGGGGCTGAAGCTTTCTTT. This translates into CASSAFPGAEAFF.

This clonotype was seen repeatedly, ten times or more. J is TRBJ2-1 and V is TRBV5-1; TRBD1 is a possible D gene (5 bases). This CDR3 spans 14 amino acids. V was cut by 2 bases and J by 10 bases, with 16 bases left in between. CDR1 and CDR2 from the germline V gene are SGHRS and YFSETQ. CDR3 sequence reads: CASSFGQGTTEQFF. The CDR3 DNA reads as TGCGCCAGCAGCTTCGGTCAGGGAACTACGGAGCAGTTCTTC.

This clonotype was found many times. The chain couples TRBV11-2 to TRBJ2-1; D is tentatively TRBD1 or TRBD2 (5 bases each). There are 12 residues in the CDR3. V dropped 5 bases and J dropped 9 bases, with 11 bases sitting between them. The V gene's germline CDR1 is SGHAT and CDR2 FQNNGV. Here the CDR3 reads CASSLRGTEQFF. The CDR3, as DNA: TGTGCCAGCAGCCTGAGAGGGACTGAGCAGTTCTTC. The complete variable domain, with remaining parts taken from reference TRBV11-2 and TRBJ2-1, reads EAGVAQSPRYKIIEKRQSVAFWCNPISGHATLYWYQQILGQGPKLLIQFQNNGVVDDSQLPKDRFSAERLKGVDSTLKIQPAKLEDSAVYLCASSLRGTEQFFGPGTRLTVL.

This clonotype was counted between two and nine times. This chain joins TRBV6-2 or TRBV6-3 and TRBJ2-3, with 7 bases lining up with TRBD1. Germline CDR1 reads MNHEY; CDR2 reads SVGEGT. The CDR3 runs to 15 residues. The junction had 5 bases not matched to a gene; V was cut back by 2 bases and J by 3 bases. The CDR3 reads CASSYQRTGTDTQYF. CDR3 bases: TGTGCCAGCAGTTACCAAAGGACAGGTACAGATACGCAGTATTTT.

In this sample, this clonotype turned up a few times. CDR3 DNA sequence: TGTGCCAGCAGTTTAGCAGGGATCACAGAAGCTTTCTTT. Protein product: CASSLAGITEAFF. This chain uses TRBV12-3 or TRBV12-4 with TRBJ1-1, with D unclear. This CDR3 spans 13 amino acids. The ends were cut back, 0 bases at V and 8 bases at J, with 10 bases in the middle.

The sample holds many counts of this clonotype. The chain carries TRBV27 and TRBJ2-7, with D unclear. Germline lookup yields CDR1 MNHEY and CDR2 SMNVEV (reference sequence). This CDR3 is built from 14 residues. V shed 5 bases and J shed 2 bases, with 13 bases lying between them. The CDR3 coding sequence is TGTGCCAGCAGTCGACACCAAAGCACCTACGAGCAGTACTTC. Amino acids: CASSRHQSTYEQYF.

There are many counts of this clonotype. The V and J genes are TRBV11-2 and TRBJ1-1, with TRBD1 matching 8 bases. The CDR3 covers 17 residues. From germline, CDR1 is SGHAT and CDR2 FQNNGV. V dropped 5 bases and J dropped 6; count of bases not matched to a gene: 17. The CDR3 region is CASSPGQGRKSRAEAFF. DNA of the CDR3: TGTGCCAGCAGCCCAGGACAGGGCCGAAAATCGAGGGCTGAAGCTTTCTTT.

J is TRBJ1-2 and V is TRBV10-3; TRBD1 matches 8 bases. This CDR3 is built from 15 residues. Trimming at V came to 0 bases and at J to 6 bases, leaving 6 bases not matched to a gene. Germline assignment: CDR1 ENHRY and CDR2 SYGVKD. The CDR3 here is CAISESTTGANGYTF. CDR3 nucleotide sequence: TGTGCCATCAGTGAGTCTACGACAGGGGCTAATGGCTACACCTTC.

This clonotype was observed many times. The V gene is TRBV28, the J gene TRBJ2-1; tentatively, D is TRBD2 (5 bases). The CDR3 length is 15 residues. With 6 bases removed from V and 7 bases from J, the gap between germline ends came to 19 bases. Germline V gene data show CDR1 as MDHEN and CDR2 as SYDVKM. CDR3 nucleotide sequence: TGTGCCAGCAGCCGCCCGGGATCATTGGGAAATGAGCAGTTCTTC. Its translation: CASSRPGSLGNEQFF.

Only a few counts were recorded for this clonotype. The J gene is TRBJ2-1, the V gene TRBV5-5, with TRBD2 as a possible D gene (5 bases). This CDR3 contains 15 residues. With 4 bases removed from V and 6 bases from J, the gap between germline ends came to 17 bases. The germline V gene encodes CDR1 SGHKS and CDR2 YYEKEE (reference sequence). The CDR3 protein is CASSLTDSYPNEQFF. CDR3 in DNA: TGTGCCAGCAGCCTGACGGACTCTTACCCCAATGAGCAGTTCTTC. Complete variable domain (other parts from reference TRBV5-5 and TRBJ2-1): DAGVTQSPTHLIKTRGQQVTLRCSPISGHKSVSWYQQVLGQGPQFIFQYYEKEERGRGNFPDRFSARQFPNYSSELNVNALLLGDSALYLCASSLTDSYPNEQFFGPGTRLTVL.

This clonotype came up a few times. This CDR3 reads CASSTTGATEAFF. In DNA form, the CDR3 reads TGTGCCAGCAGTACGACAGGGGCCACTGAAGCTTTCTTT. V is TRBV12-3 or TRBV12-4 and J is TRBJ1-1; 8 nucleotides align to TRBD1. Trimming removed 5 bases from V and 4 bases from J; junction bases left unmatched: 3. The CDR3 is 13 amino acids.

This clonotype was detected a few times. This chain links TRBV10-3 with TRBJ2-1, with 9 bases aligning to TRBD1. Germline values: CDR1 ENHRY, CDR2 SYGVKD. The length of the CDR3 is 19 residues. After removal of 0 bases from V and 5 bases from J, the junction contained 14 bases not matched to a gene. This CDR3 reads CAISESIILAGQGHNEQFF. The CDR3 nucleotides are TGTGCCATCAGTGAGTCGATAATTCTTGCGGGACAGGGCCACAATGAGCAGTTCTTC.

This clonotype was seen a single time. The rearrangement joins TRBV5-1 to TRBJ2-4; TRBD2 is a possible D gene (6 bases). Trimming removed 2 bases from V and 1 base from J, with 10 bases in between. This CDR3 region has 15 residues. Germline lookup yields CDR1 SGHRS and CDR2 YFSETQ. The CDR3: CASSFRAGAKNIQYF. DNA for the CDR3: TGCGCCAGCAGCTTTAGGGCGGGGGCCAAAAACATTCAGTACTTC.

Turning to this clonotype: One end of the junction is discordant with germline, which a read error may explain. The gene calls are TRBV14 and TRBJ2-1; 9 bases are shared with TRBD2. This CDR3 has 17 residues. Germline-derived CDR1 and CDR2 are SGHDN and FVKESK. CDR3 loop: CASGQGTSWSLRNEQFF. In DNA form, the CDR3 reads TGTGCCAGCGGCCAGGGGACTAGCTGGTCGTTAAGGAATGAGCAGTTCTTC.

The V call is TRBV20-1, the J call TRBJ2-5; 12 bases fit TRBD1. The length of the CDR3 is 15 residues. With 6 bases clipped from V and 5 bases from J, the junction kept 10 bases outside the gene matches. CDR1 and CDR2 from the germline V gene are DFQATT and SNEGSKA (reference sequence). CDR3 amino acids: CSARRDRGPRETQYF. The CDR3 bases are TGCAGTGCGAGGAGGGACAGGGGGCCTCGGGAGACCCAGTACTTC.

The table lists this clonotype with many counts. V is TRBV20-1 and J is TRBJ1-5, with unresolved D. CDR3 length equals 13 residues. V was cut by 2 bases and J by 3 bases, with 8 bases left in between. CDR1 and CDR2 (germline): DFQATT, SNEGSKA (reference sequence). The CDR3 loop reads CSARSGYNQPQHF. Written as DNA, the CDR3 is TGCAGTGCTAGATCGGGTTACAATCAGCCCCAGCATTTT.

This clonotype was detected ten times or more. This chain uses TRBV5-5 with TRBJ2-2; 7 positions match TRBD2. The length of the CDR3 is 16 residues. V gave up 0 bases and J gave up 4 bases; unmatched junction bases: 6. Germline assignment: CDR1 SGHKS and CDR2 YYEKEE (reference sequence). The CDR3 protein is CASSLAPIAGTGELFF. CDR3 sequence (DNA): TGTGCCAGCAGCTTGGCCCCTATAGCGGGCACCGGGGAGCTGTTTTTT.

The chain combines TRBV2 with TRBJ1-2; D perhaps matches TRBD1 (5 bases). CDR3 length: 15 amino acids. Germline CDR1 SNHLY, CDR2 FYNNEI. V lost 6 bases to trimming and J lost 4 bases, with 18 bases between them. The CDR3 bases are TGTGCCAGCAGAGGATTTAGGGGAGTTGCCTATGGCTACACCTTC. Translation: CASRGFRGVAYGYTF.

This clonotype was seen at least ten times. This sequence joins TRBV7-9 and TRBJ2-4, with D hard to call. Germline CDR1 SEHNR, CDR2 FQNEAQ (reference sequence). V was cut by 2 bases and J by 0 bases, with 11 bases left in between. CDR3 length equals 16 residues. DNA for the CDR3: TGTGCCAGCAGCTTAAACCACATGACAGCCAAAAACATTCAGTACTTC. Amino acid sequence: CASSLNHMTAKNIQYF.

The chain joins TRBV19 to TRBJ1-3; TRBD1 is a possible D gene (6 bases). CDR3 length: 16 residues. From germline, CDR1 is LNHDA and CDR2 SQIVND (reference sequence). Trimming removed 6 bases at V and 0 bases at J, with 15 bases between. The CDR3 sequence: CASSFSPGASGNTIYF. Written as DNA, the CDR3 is TGTGCCAGTAGCTTCTCGCCGGGGGCCTCTGGAAACACCATATATTTT.

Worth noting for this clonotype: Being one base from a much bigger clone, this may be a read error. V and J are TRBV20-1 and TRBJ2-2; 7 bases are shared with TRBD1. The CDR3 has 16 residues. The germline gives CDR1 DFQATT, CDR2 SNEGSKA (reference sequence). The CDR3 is CCARDITGDNTGELFF. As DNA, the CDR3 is TGCTGTGCTAGAGATATCACAGGGGACAACACCGGGGAGCTGTTTTTT.

The CDR3 spells CASSSGQGVSYEQYF. CDR3 sequence (DNA): TGTGCCAGCAGCTCGGGACAGGGGGTATCCTACGAGCAGTACTTC. The chain couples TRBV5-4 to TRBJ2-7, with 11 bases aligning to TRBD1. V trimming: 3 bases; J trimming: 1 base; junction bases outside the gene matches: 3. The CDR3 length is 15 residues. Looked up from germline, CDR1 is SGHNT and CDR2 is YYREEE (reference sequence).

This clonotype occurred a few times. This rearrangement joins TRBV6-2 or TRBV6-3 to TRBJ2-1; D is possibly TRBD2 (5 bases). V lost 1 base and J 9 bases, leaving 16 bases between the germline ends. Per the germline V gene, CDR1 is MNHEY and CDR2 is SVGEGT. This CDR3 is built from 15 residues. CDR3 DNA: TGTGCCAGCAGTTACTTCGACATGACACGGGGTGAGCAGTTCTTC. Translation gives CASSYFDMTRGEQFF.

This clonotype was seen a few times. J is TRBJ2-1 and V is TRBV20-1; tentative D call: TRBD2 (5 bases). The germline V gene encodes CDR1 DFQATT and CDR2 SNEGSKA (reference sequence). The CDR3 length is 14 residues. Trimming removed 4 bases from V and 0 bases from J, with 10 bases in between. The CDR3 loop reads CSAKRFSSYNEQFF. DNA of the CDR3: TGCAGTGCTAAGCGGTTTAGCTCCTACAATGAGCAGTTCTTC.

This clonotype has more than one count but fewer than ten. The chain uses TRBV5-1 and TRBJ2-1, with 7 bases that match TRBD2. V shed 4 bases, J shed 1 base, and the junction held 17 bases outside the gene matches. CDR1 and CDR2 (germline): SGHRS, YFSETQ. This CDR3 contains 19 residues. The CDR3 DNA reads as TGCGCCAGCAGCCCCGGCGCTATGGGCGGGAGTAGGTCCTACAATGAGCAGTTCTTC. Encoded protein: CASSPGAMGGSRSYNEQFF.